This TCR beta chain was obtained from a study of blood T cell repertoires in COVID-19. In the study overall: The samples span acute and convalescent COVID-19 from the United States, Italy and Spain. PBMCs, B-cell-depleted T cells, or T cells were the source of the cDNA or gDNA that made up the material.

The ends were cut back, 2 bases at V and 7 bases at J, with 11 bases in the middle. This CDR3 has 13 amino acids. Per the germline V gene, CDR1 is LNHDA and CDR2 is SQIVND (reference sequence). Source study methods: Amplification from reference gene primers served as the basis for estimated nucleated cell counts. Measured with immunoSEQ multiplex PCR; TCRdb has only the in-frame clones, and not every one. The V and J calls and clone size were taken over from that table, and D and trimming were inferred from the DNA. The table lists under 80,000 clones, about four fifths of them singletons. Those enrolled in Seattle joined during active infection and were followed longitudinally afterward.

The rearrangement uses TRBV19 and TRBJ1-2; D is undetermined. Sequencing input: peripheral blood. The sequence was obtained from a man in his fifties or sixties with COVID-19, enrolled during active disease. In DNA, the CDR3 is TGTGCCAGTAGTATAATTGACGGCGGTGGCTACACCTTC. Its translation: CASSIIDGGGYTF.